Sequencing of this T cell receptor (beta chain) was carried out in a study of TIL therapy for anti-PD-1-resistant metastatic lung cancer. Study as a whole: Tumor harvest preceded PD-1/PD-L1 blockade, followed by nivolumab treatment. Median patient age was about 50, ranging roughly 35-85 years. Median tumor mutation burden was 1.5 mutations per megabase.

Sequencing used immunoSEQ v3. The repertoire was sequenced with immunoSEQ multiplex PCR; TCRdb's copy has only in-frame clones and lacks some. The sample consists of about 52,000 clones, roughly 85% of them appearing once. Germline CDR1 and CDR2: MGHRA and YSYEKL. Between the trimmed V and J ends, which lost 1 base and 4 bases, there was a span of 13 bases. The CDR3 covers 15 residues. Time point meaning: pre-treatment sample, taken before nivolumab and TIL therapy. Patients were adults with stage 4 NSCLC. This sample comprised blood, obtained at baseline. The sequence derives from a woman aged 30-85 years with non-small cell lung cancer. The chain employs TRBV4-1 and TRBJ1-2, with D unclear. The CDR3 reads CASSQARTMRYGYTF. The CDR3 region has the DNA TGCGCCAGCAGCCAAGCTAGGACCATGCGCTATGGCTACACCTTC.